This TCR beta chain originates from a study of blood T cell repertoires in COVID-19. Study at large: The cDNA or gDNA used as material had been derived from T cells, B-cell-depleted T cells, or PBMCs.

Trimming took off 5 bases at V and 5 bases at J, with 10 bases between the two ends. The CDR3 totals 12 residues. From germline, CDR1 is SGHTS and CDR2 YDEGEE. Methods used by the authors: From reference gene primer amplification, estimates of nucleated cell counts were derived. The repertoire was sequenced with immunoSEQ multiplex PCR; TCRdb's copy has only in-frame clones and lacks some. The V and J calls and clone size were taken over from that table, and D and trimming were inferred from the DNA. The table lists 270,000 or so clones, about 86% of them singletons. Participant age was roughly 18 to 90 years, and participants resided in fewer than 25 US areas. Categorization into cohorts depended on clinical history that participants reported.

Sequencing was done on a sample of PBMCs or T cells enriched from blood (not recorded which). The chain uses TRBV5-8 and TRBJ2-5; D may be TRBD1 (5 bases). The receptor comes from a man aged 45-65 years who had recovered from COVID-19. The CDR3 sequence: CASSSGLETQYF. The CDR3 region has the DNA TGTGCCAGCAGTTCAGGGTTGGAGACCCAGTACTTC.